This TCR beta chain was sequenced for a study of CXCR3-negative and CXCR3-positive naive CD8 T cells. Study information: There were 140 million or so TRB reads altogether, and each library had about 1.5 +/- 0.3 million of them. Points from the study as a whole: A higher hydrophobicity marked the TRB CDR3s of CXCR3-positive naive cells versus CXCR3-negative naive cells. Both naive subsets, CXCR3-negative and CXCR3-positive, displayed similar TRBV-TRBJ usage, unlike memory cells.

Identification of naive CD8+ T cells rested on CD45RO-CCR7+CD27+CD95- status. The authors made the TRB cDNA libraries by 5' RACE using UMI labels. TCRdb re-called the 5' RACE reads and gives one entry per CDR3 protein, without DNA. This listing includes 140,000 to 150,000 distinct CDR3 sequences. Comments on this clonotype: Its antigen is not known.

This CDR3 has 15 residues. The germline V gene encodes CDR1 MNHNS and CDR2 SASEGT. The sequence was collected from a human donor in good health. Some clones in this sample may be carry-over from other donors' samples. The chain combines TRBV6-1 with TRBJ1-1. The sample consisted of naive CXCR3+ CD8+ T cells from blood. Described subset: CD45RO-CCR7+CD27+CD95- naive CD8+ T cells expressing CXCR3 (TNR3+). The CDR3 spells CASSEGTVMNTEAFF.